This T cell receptor beta chain was observed in a study of human thymus T cells (TCRdb year 2020). As for the study more broadly: The study used under 10 infant thymus samples plus four related peripheral blood samples to characterize TCR alpha and beta repertoires. Donor ages ranging from about 7 to 250 days were recorded, and six or seven male and two female infants were included in the cohort. Results the study describes overall, beyond this receptor: V and J gene segment usage appeared biased in both thymic and peripheral blood repertoires. On average, about 810,000 unique TCRB clonotypes were obtained from thymus samples, compared with 70,000 to 100,000 from blood samples. Highly overlapping thymic TCR repertoires among unrelated individuals were reported in the related research.

The thymus tissue came from surgical resects taken out during corrective cardiac surgery. Immunologically healthy infants undergoing open corrective cardiac surgery for congenital heart defects in Finland were used as donors. Thymocytes were mechanically released from the tissue and were stored as pellets of about 9.5-31 million cells at -70 degrees C. A QIAsymphony instrument was used to extract genomic DNA from the frozen cell pellets. CDR1 and CDR2 are read off the germline V gene (reference sequence) as MNHEY and SMNVEV. After removal of 2 bases from V and 8 bases from J, the junction retains 7 bases not matched to a gene. The CDR3 has 15 amino acids, counting the end cysteine and phenylalanine. Only CDR3 DNA is held: 45 bases, read in frame from base 1. The immunoSEQ multiplex PCR assay was used to amplify the TCRB and TCRAD loci from a standardized amount of quality-controlled genomic DNA. The amplicons covered the V(D)J region and were long enough to include the CDR3 and to identify the V and J genes. Through the commercial immunoSEQ service, the amplicons were sequenced on an Illumina platform. The study's own analysis went as follows. Corrections for primer bias and sequencing errors followed previously described methods, while TCRAD and TCRB definitions were based on the IMGT database. Analysis of the repertoires was done with immunoSEQ Analyzer 3.0 and VDJTools and included basic statistics, V/J segment usage, diversity estimates, rarefaction and pairwise overlap. To estimate diversity, the Chao1, ChaoE, Efron-Thisted, Shannon and inverse Simpson indices were applied, and diversity was also estimated on datasets down-sampled to the smallest sample. Repertoire overlap was assessed by strict matching of CDR3 nucleotide sequence, V gene and J gene, and clustering was done by Jaccard-based multidimensional scaling. TCRdb mirrors the immuneACCESS table, restricted to in-frame sequences. Some clones are absent from its copies; in checked studies, under half trace to an unresolved V gene, and the reason for the others is unknown. V, J and clone size reflect that table, while D and trimming were determined from the DNA. For this sample there are 86,000 or so clones; just over 95% appear just once. The top ten hold 0.025% to 0.035% of the sample.

Of note for this clone: Its antigen is still unknown. Base qualities are missing; no much larger clone stands one base away.

The sequenced sample was thymus tissue. Rearrangement joined TRBV27 to TRBJ2-1; TRBD1 lines up with 9 middle nucleotides. The receptor comes from a boy under three years old with a congenital heart defect but otherwise immunologically healthy. The CDR3 protein: CASSLTTGQGDEQFF. The DNA is as follows: TGTGCCAGCAGTTTAACCACGGGACAGGGTGATGAGCAGTTCTTC.